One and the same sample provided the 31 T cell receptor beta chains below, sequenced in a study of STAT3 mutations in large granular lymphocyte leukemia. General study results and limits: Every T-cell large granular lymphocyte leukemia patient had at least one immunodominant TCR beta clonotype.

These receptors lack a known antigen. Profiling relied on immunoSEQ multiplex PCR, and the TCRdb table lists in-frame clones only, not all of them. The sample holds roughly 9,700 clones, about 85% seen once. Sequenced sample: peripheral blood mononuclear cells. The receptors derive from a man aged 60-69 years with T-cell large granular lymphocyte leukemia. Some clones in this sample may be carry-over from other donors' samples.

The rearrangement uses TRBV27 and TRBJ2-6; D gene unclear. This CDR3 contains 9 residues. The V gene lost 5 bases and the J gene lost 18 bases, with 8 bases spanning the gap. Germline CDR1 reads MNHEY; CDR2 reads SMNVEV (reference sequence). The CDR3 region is CASSPPRTF. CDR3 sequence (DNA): TGTGCCAGCAGTCCCCCCCGGACTTTC.

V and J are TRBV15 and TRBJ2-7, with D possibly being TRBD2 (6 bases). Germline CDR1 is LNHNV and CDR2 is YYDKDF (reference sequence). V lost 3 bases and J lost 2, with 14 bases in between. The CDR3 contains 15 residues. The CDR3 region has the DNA TGTGCCACCAGCAGTCAGAAGGGGAGGCCCTACGAGCAGTACTTC. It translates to CATSSQKGRPYEQYF.

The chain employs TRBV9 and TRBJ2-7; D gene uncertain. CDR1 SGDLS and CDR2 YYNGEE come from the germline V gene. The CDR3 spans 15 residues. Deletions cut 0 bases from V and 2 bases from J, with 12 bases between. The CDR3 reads CASSVDLGRAYEQYF. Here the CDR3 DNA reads TGTGCCAGCAGCGTAGACCTAGGCCGCGCCTACGAGCAGTACTTC.

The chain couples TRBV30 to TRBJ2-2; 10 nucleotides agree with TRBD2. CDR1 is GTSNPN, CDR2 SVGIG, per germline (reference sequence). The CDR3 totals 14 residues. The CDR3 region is CGTKREGGTGELFF. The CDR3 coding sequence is TGTGGTACAAAGCGGGAGGGGGGCACCGGGGAGCTGTTTTTT.

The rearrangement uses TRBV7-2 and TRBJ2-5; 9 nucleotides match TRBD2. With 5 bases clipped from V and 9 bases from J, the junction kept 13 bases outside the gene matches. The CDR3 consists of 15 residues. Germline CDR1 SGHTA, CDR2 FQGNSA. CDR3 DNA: TGTGCCAGCAGCCTTCCGGGACCCCAGCGGGAGGCCCAGTACTTC. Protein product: CASSLPGPQREAQYF. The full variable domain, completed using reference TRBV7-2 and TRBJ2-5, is GAGVSQSPSNKVTEKGKDVELRCDPISGHTALYWYRQSLGQGLEFLIYFQGNSAPDKSGLPSDRFSAERTGGSVSTLTIQRTQQEDSAVYLCASSLPGPQREAQYFGPGTRLLVL.

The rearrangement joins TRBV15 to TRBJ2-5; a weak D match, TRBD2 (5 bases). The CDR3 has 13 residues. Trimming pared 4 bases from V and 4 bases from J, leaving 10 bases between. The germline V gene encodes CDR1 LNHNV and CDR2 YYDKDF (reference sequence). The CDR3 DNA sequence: TGTGCCACCAGCACTCTAGGAGGAGAGACCCAGTACTTC. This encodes CATSTLGGETQYF. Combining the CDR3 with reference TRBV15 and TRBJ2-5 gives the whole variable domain DAMVIQNPRYQVTQFGKPVTLSCSQTLNHNVMYWYQQKSSQAPKLLFHYYDKDFNNEADTPDNFQSRRPNTSFCFLDIRSPGLGDTAMYLCATSTLGGETQYFGPGTRLLVL.

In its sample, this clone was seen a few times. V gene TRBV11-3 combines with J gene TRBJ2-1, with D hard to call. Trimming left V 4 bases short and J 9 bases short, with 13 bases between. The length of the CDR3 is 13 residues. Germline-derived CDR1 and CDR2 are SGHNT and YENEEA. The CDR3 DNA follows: TGTGCCAGCAGCTCCACGCCGGTCGGTGAGCAGTTCTTC. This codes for CASSSTPVGEQFF.

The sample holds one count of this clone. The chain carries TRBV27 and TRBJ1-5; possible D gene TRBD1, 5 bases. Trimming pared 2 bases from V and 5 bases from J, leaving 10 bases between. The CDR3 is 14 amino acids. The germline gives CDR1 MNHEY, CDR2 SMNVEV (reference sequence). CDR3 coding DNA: TGTGCCAGCAGTTTAGGGGGAACCCATCAGCCCCAGCATTTT. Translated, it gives CASSLGGTHQPQHF.

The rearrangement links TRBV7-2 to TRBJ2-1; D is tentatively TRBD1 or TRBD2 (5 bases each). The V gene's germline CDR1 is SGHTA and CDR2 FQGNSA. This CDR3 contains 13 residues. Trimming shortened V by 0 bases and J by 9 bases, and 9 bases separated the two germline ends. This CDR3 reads CASSLAGRVEQFF. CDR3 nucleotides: TGTGCCAGCAGCTTAGCGGGACGGGTTGAGCAGTTCTTC.

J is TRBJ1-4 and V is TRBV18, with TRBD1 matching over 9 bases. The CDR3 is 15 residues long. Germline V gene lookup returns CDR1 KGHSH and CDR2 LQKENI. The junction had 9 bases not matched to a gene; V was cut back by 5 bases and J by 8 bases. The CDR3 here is CASSTGQGAGEKLFF. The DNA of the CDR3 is TGTGCCAGCTCAACGGGACAGGGCGCAGGGGAAAAACTGTTTTTT.

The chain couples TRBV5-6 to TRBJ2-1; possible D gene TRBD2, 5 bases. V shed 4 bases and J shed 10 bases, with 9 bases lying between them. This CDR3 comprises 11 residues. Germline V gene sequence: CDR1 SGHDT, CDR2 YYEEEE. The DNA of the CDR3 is TGTGCCAGCAGCGGAGGCGGGGAGCAGTTCTTC. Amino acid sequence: CASSGGGEQFF.

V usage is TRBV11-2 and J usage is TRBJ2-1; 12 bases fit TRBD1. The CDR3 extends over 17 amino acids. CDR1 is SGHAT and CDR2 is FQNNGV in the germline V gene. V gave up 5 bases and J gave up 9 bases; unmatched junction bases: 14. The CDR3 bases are TGTGCCAGCAGCCATCGAGTGGCGGGACAGGGGGCTGGTGAGCAGTTCTTC. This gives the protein CASSHRVAGQGAGEQFF.

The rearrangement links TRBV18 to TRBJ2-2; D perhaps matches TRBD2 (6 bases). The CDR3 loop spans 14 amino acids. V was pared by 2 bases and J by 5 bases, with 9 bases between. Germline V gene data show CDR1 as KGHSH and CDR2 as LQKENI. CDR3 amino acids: CASSPTGVTGELFF. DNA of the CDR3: TGTGCCAGCTCACCAACGGGGGTAACCGGGGAGCTGTTTTTT.

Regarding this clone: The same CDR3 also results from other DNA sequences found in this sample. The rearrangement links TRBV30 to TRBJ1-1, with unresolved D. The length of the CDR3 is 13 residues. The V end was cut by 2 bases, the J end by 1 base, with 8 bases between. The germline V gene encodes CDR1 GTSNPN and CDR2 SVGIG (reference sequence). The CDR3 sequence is CAWSPKRNTEAFF. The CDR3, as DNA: TGTGCCTGGAGTCCCAAACGGAACACTGAAGCTTTCTTT.

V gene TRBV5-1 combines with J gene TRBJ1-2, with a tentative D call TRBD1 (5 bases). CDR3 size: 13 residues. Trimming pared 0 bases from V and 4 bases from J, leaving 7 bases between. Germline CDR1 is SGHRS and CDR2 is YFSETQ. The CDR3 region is CASSLGDGYGYTF. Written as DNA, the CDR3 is TGCGCCAGCAGCTTGGGGGACGGCTATGGCTACACCTTC.

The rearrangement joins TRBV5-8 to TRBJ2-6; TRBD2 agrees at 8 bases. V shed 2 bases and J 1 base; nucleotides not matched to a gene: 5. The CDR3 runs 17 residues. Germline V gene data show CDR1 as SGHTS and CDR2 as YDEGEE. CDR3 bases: TGTGCCAGCAGCTTCAGCGGGAGTATGTCTGGGGCCAACGTCCTGACTTTC. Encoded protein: CASSFSGSMSGANVLTF.

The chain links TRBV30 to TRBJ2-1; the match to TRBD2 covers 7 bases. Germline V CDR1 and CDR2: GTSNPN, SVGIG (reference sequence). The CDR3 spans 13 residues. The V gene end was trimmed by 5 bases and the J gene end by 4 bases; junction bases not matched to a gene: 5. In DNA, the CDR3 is TGTGCCTGGGAGGGAGCGGGATACAATGAGCAGTTCTTC. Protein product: CAWEGAGYNEQFF.

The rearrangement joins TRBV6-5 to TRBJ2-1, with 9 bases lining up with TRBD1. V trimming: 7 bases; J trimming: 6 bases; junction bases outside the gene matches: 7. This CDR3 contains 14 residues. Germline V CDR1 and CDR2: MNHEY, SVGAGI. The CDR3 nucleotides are TGTGCCAGCAACCGGGACAGGGTTGTCAATGAGCAGTTCTTC. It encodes CASNRDRVVNEQFF.

The DNA of the CDR3 is TGTGCCAGCAGTCCGGGACAGCAGTACCAAGAGACCCAGTACTTC. Translation gives CASSPGQQYQETQYF. This chain connects TRBV6-1 to TRBJ2-5, with 7 bases fitting TRBD1. Per germline, CDR1 MNHNS and CDR2 SASEGT. The CDR3 extends over 15 amino acids. J was trimmed by 0 bases and V by 5 bases; bases with no gene match: 6.

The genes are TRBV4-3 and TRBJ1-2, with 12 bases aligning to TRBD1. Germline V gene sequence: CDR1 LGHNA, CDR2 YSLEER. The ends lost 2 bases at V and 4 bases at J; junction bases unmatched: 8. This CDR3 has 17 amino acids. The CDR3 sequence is CASSQSDGTGGVYGYTF. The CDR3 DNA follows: TGCGCCAGCAGCCAATCTGACGGGACAGGGGGCGTCTATGGCTACACCTTC.

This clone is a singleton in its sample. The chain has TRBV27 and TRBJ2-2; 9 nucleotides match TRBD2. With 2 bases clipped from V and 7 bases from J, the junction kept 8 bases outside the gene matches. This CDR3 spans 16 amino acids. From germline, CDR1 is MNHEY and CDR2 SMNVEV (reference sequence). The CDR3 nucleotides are TGTGCCAGCAGTTTACTACTAGCGGGTCTGATCGGGGAGCTGTTTTTT. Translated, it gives CASSLLLAGLIGELFF.

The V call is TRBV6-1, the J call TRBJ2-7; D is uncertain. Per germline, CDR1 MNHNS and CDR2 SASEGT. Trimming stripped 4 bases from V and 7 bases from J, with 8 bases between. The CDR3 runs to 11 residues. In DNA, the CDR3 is TGTGCCAGCAGTGTGAATAGGGAGCAGTACTTC. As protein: CASSVNREQYF.

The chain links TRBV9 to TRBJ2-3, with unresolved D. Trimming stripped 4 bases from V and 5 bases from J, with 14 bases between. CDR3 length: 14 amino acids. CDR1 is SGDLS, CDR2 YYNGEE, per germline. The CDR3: CASSLPTPGDTQYF. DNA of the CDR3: TGTGCCAGCAGCCTACCCACACCGGGAGATACGCAGTATTTT.

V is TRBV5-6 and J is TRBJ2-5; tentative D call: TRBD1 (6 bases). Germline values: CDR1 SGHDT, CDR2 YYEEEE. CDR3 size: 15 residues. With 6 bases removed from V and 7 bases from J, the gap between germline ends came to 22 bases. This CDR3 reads CASKRVEGGQRTQYF. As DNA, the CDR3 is TGTGCCAGCAAACGCGTGGAAGGGGGTCAGCGGACCCAGTACTTC.

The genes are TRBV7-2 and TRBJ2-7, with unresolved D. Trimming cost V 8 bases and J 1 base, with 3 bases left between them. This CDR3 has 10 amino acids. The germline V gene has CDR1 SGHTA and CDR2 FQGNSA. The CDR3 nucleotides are TGTGCCAGCGGGTCCTACGAGCAGTACTTC. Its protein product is CASGSYEQYF.

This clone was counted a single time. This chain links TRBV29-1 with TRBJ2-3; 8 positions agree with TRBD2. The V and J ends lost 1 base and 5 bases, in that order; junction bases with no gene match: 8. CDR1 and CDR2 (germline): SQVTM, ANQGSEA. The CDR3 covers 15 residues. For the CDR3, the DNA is TGCAGCGTTGAAGGAGCGGGAGCGCAAGGAGATACGCAGTATTTT. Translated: CSVEGAGAQGDTQYF.

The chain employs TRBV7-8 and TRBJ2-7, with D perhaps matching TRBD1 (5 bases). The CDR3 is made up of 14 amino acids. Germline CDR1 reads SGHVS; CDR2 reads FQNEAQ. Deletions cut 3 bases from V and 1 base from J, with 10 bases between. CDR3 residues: CASSFGATSYEQYF. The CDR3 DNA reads TGTGCCAGCAGCTTTGGGGCGACTTCCTACGAGCAGTACTTC.

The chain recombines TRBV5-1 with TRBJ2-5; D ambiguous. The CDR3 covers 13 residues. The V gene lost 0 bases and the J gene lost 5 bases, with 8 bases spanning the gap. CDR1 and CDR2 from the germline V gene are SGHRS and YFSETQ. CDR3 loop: CASSLAPLETQYF. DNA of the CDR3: TGCGCCAGCAGCTTGGCCCCCTTGGAGACCCAGTACTTC.

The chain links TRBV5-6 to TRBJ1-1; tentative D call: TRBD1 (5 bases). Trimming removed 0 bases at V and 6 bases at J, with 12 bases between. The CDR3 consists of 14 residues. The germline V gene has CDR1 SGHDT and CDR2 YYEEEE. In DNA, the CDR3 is TGTGCCAGCAGCTTGGGAGGGGCAGGACCTGAAGCTTTCTTT. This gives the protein CASSLGGAGPEAFF.

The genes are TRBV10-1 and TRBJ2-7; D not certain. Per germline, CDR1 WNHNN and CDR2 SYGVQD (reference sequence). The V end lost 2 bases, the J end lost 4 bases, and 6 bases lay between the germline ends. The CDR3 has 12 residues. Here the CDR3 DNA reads TGCGCCAGCAGTGAGCCCGGGTACGAGCAGTACTTC. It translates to CASSEPGYEQYF.

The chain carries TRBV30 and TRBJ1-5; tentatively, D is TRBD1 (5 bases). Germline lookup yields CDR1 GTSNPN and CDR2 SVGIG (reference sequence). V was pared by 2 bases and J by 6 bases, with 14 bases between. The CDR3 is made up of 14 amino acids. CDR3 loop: CAWSRGQGSQPQHF. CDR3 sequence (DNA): TGTGCCTGGAGTCGGGGTCAGGGCAGTCAGCCCCAGCATTTT.